The source of this T cell receptor (beta chain) is a study of shared clonotypes between healthy human individuals. Study-level background: Researchers assigned three CD4 naive, three CD4 memory, two CD8 naive and one CD8 memory plate to each donor. Study-level results: Across subsets, estimated richness was generally greater for naive than for memory populations.

This clone was detected only a few times. Its antigen remains unidentified. This CDR3 has 14 residues. Germline V gene sequence: CDR1 GTSNPN, CDR2 SVGIG (reference sequence). Trimming cost V 4 bases and J 0 bases, with 12 bases left between them. Over several immunoSEQ plates, each subset's genomic DNA was distributed in even portions. The repertoire was sequenced with immunoSEQ multiplex PCR; TCRdb's copy has only in-frame clones and lacks some. Seen here are about 2.3 million clones, just under 95% observed once, and the top ten hold around 0.4%. Sample: naive CD4+ T cells from PBMCs. Noted subset: CD45RA+ positively selected. V gene TRBV30 combines with J gene TRBJ1-1; D may be TRBD1 (5 bases). This receptor was identified in a man aged 18 to 29 in good health. Some clones in this sample may be carry-over from other donors' samples. In DNA, the CDR3 is TGTGCCTGGACGATCGGGGCCATGAACACTGAAGCTTTCTTT. Its translation is CAWTIGAMNTEAFF.